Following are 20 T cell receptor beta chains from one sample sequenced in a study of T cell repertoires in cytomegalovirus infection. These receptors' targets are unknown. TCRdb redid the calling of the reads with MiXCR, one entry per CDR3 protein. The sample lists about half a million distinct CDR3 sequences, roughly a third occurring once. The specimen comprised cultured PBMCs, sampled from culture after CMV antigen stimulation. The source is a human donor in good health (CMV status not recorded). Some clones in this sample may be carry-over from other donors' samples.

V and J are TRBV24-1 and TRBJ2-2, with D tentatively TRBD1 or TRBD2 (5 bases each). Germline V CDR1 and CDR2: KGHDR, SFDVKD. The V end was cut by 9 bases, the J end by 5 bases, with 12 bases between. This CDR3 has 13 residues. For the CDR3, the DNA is TGTGCCACCTACGGGACGGATACCGGGGAGCTGTTTTTT. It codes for CATYGTDTGELFF.

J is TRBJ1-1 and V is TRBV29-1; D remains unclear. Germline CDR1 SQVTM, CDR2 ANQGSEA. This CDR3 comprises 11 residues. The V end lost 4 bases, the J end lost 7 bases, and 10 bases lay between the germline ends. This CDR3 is CSVGWKLEAFF. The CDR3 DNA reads TGCAGCGTTGGGTGGAAACTTGAAGCTTTCTTT.

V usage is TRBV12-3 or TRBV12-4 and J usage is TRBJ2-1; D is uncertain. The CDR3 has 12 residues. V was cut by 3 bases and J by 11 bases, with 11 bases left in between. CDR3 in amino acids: CASSLKVAKQFF. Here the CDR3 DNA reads TGTGCCAGCAGTTTGAAGGTAGCTAAGCAGTTCTTC.

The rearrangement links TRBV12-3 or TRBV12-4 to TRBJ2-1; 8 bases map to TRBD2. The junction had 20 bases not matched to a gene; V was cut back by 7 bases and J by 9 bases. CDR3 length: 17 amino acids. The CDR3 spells CASTSVRGRPRETEQFF. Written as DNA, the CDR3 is TGTGCCAGCACCTCGGTCCGCGGGAGGCCACGGGAGACTGAGCAGTTCTTC.

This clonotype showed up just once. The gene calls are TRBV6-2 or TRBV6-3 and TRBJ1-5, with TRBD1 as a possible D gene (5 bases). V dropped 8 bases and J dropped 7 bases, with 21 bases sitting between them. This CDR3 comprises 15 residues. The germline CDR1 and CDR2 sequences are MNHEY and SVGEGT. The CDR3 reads CASGVTGVWEQPQHF. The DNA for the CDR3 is TGTGCCAGCGGCGTTACGGGGGTGTGGGAACAGCCCCAGCATTTT.

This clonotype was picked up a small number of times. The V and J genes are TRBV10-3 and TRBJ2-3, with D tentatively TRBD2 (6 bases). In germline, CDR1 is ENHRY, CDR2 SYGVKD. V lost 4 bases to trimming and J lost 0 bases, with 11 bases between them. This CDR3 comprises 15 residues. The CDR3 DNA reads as TGTGCCATCAGTGGCCTAGCGAGTAGCACAGATACGCAGTATTTT. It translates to CAISGLASSTDTQYF.

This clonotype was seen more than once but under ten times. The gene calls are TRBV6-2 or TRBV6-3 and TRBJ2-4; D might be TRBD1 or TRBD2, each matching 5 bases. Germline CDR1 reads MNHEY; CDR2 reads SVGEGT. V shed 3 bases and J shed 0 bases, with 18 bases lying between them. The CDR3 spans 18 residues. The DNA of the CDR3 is TGTGCCAGCAGTTATGGGGACGCCGACTCGATAGCCAAAAACATTCAGTACTTC. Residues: CASSYGDADSIAKNIQYF.

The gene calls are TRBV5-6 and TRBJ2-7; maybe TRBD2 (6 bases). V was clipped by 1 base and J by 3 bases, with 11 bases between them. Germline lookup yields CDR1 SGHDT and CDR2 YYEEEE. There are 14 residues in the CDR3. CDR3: CASSLTGTGYEQYF. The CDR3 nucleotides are TGTGCCAGCAGCTTGACGGGGACTGGCTACGAGCAGTACTTC.

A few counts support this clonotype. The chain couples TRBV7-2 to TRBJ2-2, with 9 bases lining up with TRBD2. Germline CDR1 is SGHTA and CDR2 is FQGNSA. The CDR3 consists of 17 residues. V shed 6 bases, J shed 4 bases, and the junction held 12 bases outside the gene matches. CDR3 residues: CASSISGSSSGTGELFF. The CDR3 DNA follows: TGTGCCAGCAGTATTAGCGGGAGTTCTAGTGGCACCGGGGAGCTGTTTTTT.

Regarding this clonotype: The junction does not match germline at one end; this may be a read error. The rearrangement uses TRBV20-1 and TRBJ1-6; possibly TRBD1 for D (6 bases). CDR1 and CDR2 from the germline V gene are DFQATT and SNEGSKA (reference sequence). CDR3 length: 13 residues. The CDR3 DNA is TGCAGTGCAAGAGGGGGACAAAATTCACCCCTCCACTTT. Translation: CSARGGQNSPLHF.

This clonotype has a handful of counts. CDR3 sequence: CASSQVGGQTFISGANVLTF. CDR3 nucleotide sequence: TGTGCCAGCAGCCAAGTTGGGGGCCAGACGTTCATCTCTGGGGCCAACGTCCTGACTTTC. This chain joins TRBV14 and TRBJ2-6; TRBD1 might be the D (6 bases). The CDR3 has 20 amino acids. Germline V gives CDR1 SGHDN, CDR2 FVKESK. V was trimmed by 1 base and J by 0 bases, leaving 19 bases between them.

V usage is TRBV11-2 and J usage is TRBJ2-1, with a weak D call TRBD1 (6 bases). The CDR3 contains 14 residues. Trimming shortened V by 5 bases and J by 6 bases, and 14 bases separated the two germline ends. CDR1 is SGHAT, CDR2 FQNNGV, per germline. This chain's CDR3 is CASSMWIGGNEQFF. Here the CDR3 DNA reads TGTGCCAGCAGCATGTGGATAGGGGGCAATGAGCAGTTCTTC.

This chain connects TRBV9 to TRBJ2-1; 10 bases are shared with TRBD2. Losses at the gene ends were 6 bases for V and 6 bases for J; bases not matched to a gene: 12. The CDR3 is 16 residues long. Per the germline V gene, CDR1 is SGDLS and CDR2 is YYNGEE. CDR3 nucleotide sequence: TGTGCCAGCACCGCTTTGGGACTAGCGCCTGGCAATGAGCAGTTCTTC. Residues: CASTALGLAPGNEQFF.

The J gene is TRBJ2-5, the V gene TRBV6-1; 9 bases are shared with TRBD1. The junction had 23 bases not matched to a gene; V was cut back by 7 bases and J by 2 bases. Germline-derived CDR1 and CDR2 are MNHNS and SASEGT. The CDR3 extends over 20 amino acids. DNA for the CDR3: TGTGCCAGCAAAGTTAGCCTCACAGGGGGCCTTGCGGGCGTACAAGAGACCCAGTACTTC. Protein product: CASKVSLTGGLAGVQETQYF.

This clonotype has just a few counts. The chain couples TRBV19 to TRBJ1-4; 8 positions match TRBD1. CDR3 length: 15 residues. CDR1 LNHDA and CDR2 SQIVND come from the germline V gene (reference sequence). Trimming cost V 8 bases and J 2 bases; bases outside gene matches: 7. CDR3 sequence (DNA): TGTGCCAGTTCGGGACAGGCACTCACTAATGAAAAACTGTTTTTT. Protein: CASSGQALTNEKLFF.

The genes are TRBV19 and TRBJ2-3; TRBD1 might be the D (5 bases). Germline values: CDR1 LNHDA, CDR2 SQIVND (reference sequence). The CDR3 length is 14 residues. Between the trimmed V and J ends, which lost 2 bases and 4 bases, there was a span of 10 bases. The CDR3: CASSINQGSDTQYF. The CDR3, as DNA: TGTGCCAGTAGTATAAACCAGGGATCAGATACGCAGTATTTT.

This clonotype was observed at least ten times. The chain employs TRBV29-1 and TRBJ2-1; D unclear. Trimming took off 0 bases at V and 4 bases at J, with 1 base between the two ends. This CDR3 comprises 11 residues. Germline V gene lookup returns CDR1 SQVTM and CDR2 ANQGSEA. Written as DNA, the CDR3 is TGCAGCGTTGAAGAGTACAATGAGCAGTTCTTC. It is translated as CSVEEYNEQFF.

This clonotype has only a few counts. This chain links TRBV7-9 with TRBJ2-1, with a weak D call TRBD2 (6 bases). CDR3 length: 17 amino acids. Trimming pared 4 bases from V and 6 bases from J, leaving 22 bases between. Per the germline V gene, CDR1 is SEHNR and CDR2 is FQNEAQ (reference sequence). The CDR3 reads CASSSNPRDWIINEQFF. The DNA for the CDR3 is TGTGCCAGCAGCTCCAACCCTCGGGACTGGATAATCAATGAGCAGTTCTTC.

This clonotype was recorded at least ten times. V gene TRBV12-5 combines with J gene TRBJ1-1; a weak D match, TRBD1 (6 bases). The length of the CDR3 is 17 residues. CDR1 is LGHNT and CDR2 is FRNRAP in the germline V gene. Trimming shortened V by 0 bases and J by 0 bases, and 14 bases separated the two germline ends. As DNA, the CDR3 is TGTGCTAGTGGTTTGGTACCCGGACAGTGGTTGAACACTGAAGCTTTCTTT. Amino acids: CASGLVPGQWLNTEAFF.

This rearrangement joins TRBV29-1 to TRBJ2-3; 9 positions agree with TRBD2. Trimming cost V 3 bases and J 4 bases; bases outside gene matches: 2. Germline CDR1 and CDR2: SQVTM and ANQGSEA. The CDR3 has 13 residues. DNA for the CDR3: TGCAGCGTTGAGATAGCGGGAGCAGATACGCAGTATTTT. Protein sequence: CSVEIAGADTQYF.